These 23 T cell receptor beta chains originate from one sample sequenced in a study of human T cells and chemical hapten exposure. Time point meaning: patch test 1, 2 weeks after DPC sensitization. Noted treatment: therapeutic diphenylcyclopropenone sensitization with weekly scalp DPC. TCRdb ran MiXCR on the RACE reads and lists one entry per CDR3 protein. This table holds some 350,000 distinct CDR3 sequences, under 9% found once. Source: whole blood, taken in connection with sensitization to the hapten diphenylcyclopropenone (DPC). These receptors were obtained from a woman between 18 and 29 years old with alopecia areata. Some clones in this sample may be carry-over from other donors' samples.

CDR3 amino acids: CASRRAGDVDTQYF. CDR3 in DNA: TGTGCCAGCAGGAGAGCGGGGGACGTAGATACGCAGTATTTT. This chain uses TRBV6-2 or TRBV6-3 with TRBJ2-3; TRBD2 matches at 8 bases. The germline CDR1 and CDR2 sequences are MNHEY and SVGEGT. V was pared by 6 bases and J by 5 bases, with 7 bases of the junction left unmatched. The CDR3 has 14 amino acids.

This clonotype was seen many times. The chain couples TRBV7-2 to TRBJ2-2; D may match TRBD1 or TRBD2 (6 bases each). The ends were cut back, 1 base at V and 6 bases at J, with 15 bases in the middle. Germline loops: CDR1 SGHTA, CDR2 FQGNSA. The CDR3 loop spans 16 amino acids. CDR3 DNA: TGTGCCAGCAGCTTAGTTCGGCCAGGGGAGGCCGGGGAGCTGTTTTTT. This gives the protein CASSLVRPGEAGELFF.

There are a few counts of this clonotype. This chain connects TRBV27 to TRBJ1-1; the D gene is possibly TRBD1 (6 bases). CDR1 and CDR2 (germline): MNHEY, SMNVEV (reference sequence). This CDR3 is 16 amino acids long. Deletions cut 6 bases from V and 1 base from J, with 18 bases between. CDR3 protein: CASSQYSGTSNTEAFF. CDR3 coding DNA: TGTGCCAGCAGCCAATATTCCGGGACATCGAACACTGAAGCTTTCTTT.

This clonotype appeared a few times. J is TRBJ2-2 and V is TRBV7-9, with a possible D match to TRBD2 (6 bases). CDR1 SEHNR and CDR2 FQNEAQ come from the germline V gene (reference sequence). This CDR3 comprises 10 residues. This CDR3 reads CAWEAGELFF. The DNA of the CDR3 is TGTGCTTGGGAGGCCGGGGAGCTGTTTTTT.

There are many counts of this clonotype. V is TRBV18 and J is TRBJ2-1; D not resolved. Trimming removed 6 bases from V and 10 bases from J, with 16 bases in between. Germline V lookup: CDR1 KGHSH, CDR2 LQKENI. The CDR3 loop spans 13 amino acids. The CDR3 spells CASSPSSSMEQFF. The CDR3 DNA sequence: TGTGCCAGCTCCCCCTCTTCGAGCATGGAGCAGTTCTTC.

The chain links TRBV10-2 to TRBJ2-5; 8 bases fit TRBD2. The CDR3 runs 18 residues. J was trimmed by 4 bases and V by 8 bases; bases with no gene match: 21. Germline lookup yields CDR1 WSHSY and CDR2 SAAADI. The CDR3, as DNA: TGCGCCAGCCGATGGGGACTAGGTCGGGGCCTGCGAGGAGAGACCCAGTACTTC. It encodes CASRWGLGRGLRGETQYF.

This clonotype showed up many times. Here the CDR3 reads CASSQIWGHPLTEQFF. CDR3 in DNA: TGTGCCAGCAGCCAGATCTGGGGTCATCCTCTTACTGAGCAGTTCTTC. The V and J genes are TRBV7-2 and TRBJ2-1; D gene unclear. Trimming removed 5 bases at V and 9 bases at J, with 23 bases between. The CDR3 has 16 residues. The V gene's germline CDR1 is SGHTA and CDR2 FQGNSA.

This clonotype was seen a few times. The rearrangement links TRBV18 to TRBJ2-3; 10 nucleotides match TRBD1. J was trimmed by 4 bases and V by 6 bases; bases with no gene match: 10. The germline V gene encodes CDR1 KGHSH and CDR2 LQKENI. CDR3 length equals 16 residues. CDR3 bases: TGTGCCAGCTCTCCGACAGGGGGCATCCTTGCAGATACGCAGTATTTT. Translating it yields CASSPTGGILADTQYF.

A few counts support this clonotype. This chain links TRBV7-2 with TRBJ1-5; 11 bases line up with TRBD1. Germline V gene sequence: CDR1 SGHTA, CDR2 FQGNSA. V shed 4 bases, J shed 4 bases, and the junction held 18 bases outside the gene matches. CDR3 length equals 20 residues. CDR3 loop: CASSSEPGQGVRWLNQPQHF. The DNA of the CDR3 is TGTGCCAGCAGCTCAGAACCGGGACAGGGGGTTCGATGGTTGAATCAGCCCCAGCATTTT. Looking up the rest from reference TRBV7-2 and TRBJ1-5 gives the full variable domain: GAGVSQSPSNKVTEKGKDVELRCDPISGHTALYWYRQSLGQGLEFLIYFQGNSAPDKSGLPSDRFSAERTGGSVSTLTIQRTQQEDSAVYLCASSSEPGQGVRWLNQPQHFGDGTRLSIL.

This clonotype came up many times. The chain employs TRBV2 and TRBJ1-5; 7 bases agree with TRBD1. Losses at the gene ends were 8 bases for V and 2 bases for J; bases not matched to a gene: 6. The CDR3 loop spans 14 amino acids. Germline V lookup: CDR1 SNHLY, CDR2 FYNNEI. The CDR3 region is CASQGVSGNQPQHF. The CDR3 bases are TGTGCCAGCCAGGGGGTGTCTGGCAATCAGCCCCAGCATTTT. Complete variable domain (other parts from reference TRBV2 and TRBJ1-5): EPEVTQTPSHQVTQMGQEVILRCVPISNHLYFYWYRQILGQKVEFLVSFYNNEISEKSEIFDDQFSVERPDGSNFTLKIRSTKLEDSAMYFCASQGVSGNQPQHFGDGTRLSIL.

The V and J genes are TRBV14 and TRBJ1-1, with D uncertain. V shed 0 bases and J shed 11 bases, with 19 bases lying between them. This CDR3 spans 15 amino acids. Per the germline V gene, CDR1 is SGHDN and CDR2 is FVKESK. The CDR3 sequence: CASSQDRHNLPSAFF. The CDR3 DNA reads TGTGCCAGCAGCCAAGATCGGCACAATTTACCATCGGCTTTCTTT.

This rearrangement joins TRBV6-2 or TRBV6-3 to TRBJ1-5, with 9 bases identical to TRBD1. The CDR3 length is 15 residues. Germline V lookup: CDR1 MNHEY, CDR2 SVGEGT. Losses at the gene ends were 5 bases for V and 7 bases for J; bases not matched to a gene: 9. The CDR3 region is CASSNTGTGHQPQHF. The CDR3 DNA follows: TGTGCCAGCAGTAATACCGGGACAGGGCACCAGCCCCAGCATTTT.

The CDR3 here is CSASRAETRSAEAFF. CDR3 bases: TGCAGTGCTAGTCGGGCGGAGACTCGTAGCGCTGAAGCTTTCTTT. The genes are TRBV20-1 and TRBJ1-1; D not certain. V lost 3 bases, J lost 6 bases, and 20 bases lay in between. Germline V gene lookup returns CDR1 DFQATT and CDR2 SNEGSKA (reference sequence). The CDR3 has 15 residues.

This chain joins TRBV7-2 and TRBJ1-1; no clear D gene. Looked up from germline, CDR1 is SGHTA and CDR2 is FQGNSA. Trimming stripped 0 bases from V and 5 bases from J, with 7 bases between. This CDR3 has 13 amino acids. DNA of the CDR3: TGTGCCAGCAGCTTAGCGACGGAGACTGAAGCTTTCTTT. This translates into CASSLATETEAFF.

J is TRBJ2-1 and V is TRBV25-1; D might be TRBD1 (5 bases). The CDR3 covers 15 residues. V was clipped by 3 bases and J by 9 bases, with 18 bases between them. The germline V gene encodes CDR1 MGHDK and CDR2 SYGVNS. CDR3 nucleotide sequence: TGTGCCAGCAGTGAGATCACAGGCATTGCCGGTGAGCAGTTCTTC. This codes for CASSEITGIAGEQFF. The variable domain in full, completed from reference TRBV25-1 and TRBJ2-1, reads EADIYQTPRYLVIGTGKKITLECSQTMGHDKMYWYQQDPGMELHLIHYSYGVNSTEKGDLSSESTVSRIRTEHFPLTLESARPSHTSQYLCASSEITGIAGEQFFGPGTRLTVL.

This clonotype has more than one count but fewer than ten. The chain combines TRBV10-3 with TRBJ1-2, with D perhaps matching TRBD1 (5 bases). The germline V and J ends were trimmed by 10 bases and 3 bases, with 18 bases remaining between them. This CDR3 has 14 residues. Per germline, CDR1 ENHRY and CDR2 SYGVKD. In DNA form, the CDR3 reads TGTGCCACCAGCCGTCGAGGGACCGACTATGGCTACACCTTC. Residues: CATSRRGTDYGYTF.

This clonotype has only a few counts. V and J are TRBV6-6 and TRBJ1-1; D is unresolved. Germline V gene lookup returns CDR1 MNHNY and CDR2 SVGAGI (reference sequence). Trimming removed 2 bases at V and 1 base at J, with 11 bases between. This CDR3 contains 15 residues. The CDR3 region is CASSYREQSNTEAFF. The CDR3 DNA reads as TGTGCCAGCAGTTACCGGGAACAATCGAACACTGAAGCTTTCTTT.

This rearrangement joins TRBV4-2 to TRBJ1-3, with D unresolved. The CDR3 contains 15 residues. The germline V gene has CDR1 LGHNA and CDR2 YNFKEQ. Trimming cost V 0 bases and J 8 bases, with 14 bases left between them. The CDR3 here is CASSQDGSLGDTIYF. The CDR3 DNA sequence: TGTGCCAGCAGCCAAGATGGCTCTCTCGGGGACACCATATATTTT.

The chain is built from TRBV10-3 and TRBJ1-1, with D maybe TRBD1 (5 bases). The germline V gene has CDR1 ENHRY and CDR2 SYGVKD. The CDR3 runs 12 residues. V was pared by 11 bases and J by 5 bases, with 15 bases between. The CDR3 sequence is CAFGGERTEAFF. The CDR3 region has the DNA TGTGCCTTTGGGGGGGAAAGGACTGAAGCTTTCTTT.

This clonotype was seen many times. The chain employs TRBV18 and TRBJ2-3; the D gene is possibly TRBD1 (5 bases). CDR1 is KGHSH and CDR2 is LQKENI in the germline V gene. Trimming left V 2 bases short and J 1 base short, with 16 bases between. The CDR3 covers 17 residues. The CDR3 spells CASSPKESGAGTDTQYF. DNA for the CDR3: TGTGCCAGCTCACCAAAGGAATCTGGGGCCGGCACAGATACGCAGTATTTT.

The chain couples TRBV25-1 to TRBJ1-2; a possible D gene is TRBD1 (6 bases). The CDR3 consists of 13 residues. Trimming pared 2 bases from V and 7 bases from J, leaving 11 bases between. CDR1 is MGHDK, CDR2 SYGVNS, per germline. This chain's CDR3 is CASSEGGRGGYTF. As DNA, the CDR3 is TGTGCCAGCAGTGAAGGCGGCAGGGGTGGCTACACCTTC.

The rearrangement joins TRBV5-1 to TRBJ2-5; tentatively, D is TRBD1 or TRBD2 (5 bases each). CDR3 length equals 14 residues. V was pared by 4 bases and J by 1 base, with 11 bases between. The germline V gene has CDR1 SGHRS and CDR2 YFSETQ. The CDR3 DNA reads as TGCGCCAGCAGCCCCGAGGGGTTCCAAGAGACCCAGTACTTC. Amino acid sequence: CASSPEGFQETQYF. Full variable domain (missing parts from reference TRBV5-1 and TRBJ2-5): KAGVTQTPRYLIKTRGQQVTLSCSPISGHRSVSWYQQTPGQGLQFLFEYFSETQRNKGNFPGRFSGRQFSNSRSEMNVSTLELGDSALYLCASSPEGFQETQYFGPGTRLLVL.

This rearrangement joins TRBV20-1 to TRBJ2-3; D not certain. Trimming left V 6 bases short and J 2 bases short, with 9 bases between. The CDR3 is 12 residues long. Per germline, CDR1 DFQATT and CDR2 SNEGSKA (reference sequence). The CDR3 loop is CSAEQYTDTQYF. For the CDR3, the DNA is TGCAGTGCCGAACAATACACAGATACGCAGTATTTT.